The rows below give T cell receptor beta chains drawn from one sample of a study of shared clonotypes between healthy human individuals. TCRdb's copy holds only in-frame clones and misses some; the assay was immunoSEQ multiplex PCR. This sample has about 1.1 million clones, with about 72% found just once. Source material: memory CD4+ T cells from PBMCs. The receptors stem from a man between 18 and 29 years old in good health. Some clones in this sample may be carry-over from other donors' samples. Both conserved end residues are part of each CDR3.

v_gene	CDR3aa
TRBV5-5	CASSLGQGVYEQYF
TRBV19	CASTPTSGGWISGGYTF
TRBV4-1	CASSRDWSLTTYEQYF
TRBV5-1	CASSSGQGDNEQFF
TRBV7-6	CASSLDGLADEQFF
TRBV28	CASSQYRNSQETQYF
TRBV27	CASSPNRDRGQPQHF
TRBV28	CASSPGTGVGQPQHF
TRBV30	CAWSVKGARTEAFF
TRBV10-3	CAISDSNRGGNQPQHF
TRBV10-1	CASSDRLANTQYF
TRBV11-3	CASSLGTSGSTDTQYF
TRBV11-1	CASSSRLEAFF
TRBV28	CASSLWTGGITNEKLFF
TRBV20-1	CSAEEEKLFF
TRBV9	CASSVTGHLYNEQFF
TRBV30	CAWSVPQGPRGEQYF
TRBV7-8	CASSLSGANGYTF
TRBV13	CASSPGALVETQYF
TRBV15	CATSRDRQIALGYEQFF
TRBV18	CASSLISGGGDTQYF
TRBV19	CASKRQGGRWETQYF
TRBV10-2	CASSEGSRAQETQYF
TRBV27	CASSPSLAGIYEQYF
TRBV10-3	CAISEGGGYTF
TRBV19	CASSIFGGAETQYF
TRBV6-1	CASTDRYQPQHF
TRBV27	CASSFIGRDEQFF
TRBV12-5	CASGFWGEKLFF
TRBV6-1	CASGLTGGADEKLFF
TRBV2	CASRTDQETQYF
TRBV10-3	CAISEQTGGISNYGYTF
TRBV19	CASTFRANYGYTF
TRBV11-3	CASSSGQITGELFF
TRBV29-1	CSVEEVGEQYF
TRBV7-3	CASAPGVGANTEAFF
TRBV6-6	CASSQAAGYGYTF
TRBV7-2	CASSSRGYEQYF
TRBV11-1	CASRAGTGETEKLFF
TRBV2	CASTLDTYTGELFF
TRBV7-9	CASSLAAGGPLEQFF
TRBV10-2	CASITGVVRGANVLTF
TRBV5-1	CASNWRGAAKNIQYF
TRBV7-2	CASSYTSGSFNEQFF
TRBV27	CASSLRRDTGELFF
TRBV5-6	CASSQAGLAGAKNIQYF
TRBV29-1	CSVSGAGSSYEQYF
TRBV10-3	CAISERGKRGGYTF
TRBV28	CASSYRTSGMEETQYF
TRBV6-5	CASSYPGGPQHF
TRBV7-2	CASSPAVRYEQYF
TRBV2	CATRDRRDTQYF
TRBV2	CASSERVTLLGYEQYF